This T cell receptor beta chain was documented in a study of blood T cells in healthy people across ages. J gave up 5 bases and V 3 bases, and 8 bases lay outside the gene matches. The length of the CDR3 is 16 residues. CDR1 is MDHEN, CDR2 SYDVKM, per germline. Ten or more counts support this clonotype. Antigen specificity is unknown. Overall study results and limits: Underestimates were what the diversity estimates from one million T cells were considered to be.

The second PCR ran 7 to 11 cycles with a sample-barcoded 5' primer and J-beta primers. Tags on each cDNA molecule came from a template-switch adaptor with 12 random nucleotides. Each CDR3 protein is one row after TCRdb ran MiXCR on the 5' RACE reads. Counted here are roughly 410,000 distinct CDR3 sequences, approximately 52% occurring once; the ten biggest clones make up roughly 51%. The sample taken for sequencing was blood. V is TRBV28 and J is TRBJ2-5, with 11 bases aligning to TRBD2. The clonotype originates from a man aged 55 to 70 in good health. CDR3 in amino acids: CASSLGTSGSWETQYF. In DNA form, the CDR3 reads TGTGCCAGCAGTTTGGGTACTAGCGGGAGTTGGGAGACCCAGTACTTC.